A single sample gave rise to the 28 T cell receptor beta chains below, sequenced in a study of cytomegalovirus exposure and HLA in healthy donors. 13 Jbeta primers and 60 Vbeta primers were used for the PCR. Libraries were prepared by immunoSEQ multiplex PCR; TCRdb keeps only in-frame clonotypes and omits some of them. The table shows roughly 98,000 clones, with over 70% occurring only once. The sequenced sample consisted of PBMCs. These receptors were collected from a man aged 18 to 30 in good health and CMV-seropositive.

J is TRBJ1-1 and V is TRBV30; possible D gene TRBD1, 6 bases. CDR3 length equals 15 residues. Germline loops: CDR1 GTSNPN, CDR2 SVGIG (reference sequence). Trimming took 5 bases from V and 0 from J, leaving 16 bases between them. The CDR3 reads CAWGDISGMNTEAFF. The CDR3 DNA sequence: TGTGCCTGGGGGGACATCTCGGGAATGAACACTGAAGCTTTCTTT.

Here the CDR3 reads CASSRGSNQPQHF. The CDR3 DNA follows: TGTGCCAGCAGTAGGGGTAGCAATCAGCCCCAGCATTTT. This chain connects TRBV27 to TRBJ1-5; the D gene is possibly TRBD1 (5 bases). Trimming took 5 bases from V and 0 from J, leaving 5 bases between them. Germline CDR1 reads MNHEY; CDR2 reads SMNVEV (reference sequence). CDR3 size: 13 residues.

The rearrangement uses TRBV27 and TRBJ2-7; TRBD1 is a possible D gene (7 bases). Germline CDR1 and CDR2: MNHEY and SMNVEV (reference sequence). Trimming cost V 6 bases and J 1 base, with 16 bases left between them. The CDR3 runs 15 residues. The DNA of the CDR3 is TGTGCCAGCAGAATCGCGGGACAGTCTTCCTACGAGCAGTACTTC. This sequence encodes CASRIAGQSSYEQYF.

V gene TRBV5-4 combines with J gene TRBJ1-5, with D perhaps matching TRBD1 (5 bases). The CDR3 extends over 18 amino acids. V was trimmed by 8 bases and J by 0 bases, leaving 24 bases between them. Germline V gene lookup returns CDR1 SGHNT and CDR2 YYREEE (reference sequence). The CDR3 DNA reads TGTGCCAGTAGGGGTGGGTGGCGGAGATGGTATAGCAATCAGCCCCAGCATTTT. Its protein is CASRGGWRRWYSNQPQHF.

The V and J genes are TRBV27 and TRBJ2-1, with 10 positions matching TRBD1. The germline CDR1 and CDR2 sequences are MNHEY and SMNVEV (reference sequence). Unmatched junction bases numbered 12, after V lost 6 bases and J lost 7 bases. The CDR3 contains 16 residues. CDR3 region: CASSPETGQGMNEQFF. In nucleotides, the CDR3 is TGTGCCAGCAGCCCAGAAACGGGACAGGGGATGAATGAGCAGTTCTTC.

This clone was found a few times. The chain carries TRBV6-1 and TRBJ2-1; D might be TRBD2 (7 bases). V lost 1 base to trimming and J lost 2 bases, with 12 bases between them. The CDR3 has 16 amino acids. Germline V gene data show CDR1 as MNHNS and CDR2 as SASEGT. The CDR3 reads CASSEDGGGPYNEQFF. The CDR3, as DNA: TGTGCCAGCAGTGAAGATGGCGGGGGCCCCTACAATGAGCAGTTCTTC.

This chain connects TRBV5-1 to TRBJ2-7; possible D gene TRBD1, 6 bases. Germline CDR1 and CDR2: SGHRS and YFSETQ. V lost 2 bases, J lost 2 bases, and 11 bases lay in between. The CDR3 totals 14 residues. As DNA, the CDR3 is TGCGCCAGCAGCTTACCGGGACACCCCTACGAGCAGTACTTC. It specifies CASSLPGHPYEQYF.

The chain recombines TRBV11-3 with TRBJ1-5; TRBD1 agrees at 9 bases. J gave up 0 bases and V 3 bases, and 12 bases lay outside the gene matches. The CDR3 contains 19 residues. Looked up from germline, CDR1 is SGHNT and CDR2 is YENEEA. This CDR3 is CASSFEGGQGTNSNQPQHF. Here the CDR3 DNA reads TGTGCCAGCAGCTTCGAAGGGGGACAGGGTACTAATAGCAATCAGCCCCAGCATTTT.

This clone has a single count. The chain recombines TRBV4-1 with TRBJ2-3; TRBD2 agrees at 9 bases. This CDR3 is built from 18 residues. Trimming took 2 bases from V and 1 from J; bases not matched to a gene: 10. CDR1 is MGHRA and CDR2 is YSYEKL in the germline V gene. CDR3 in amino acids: CASSQPPLTSGRTDTQYF. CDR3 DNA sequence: TGCGCCAGCAGCCAACCTCCCCTGACTAGCGGTCGCACAGATACGCAGTATTTT.

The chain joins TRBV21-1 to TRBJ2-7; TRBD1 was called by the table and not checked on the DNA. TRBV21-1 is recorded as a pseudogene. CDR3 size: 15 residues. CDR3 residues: CASSKAGQGFYEQYF. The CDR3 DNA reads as TGTGCCAGCAGCAAGGCAGGCCAGGGGTTTTACGAGCAGTACTTC.

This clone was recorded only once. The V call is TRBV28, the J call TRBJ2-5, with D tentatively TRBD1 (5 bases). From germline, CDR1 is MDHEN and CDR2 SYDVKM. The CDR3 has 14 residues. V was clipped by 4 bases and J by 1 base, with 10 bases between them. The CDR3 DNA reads TGTGCCAGCAGTTCCAGGGTCCCCCAAGAGACCCAGTACTTC. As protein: CASSSRVPQETQYF.

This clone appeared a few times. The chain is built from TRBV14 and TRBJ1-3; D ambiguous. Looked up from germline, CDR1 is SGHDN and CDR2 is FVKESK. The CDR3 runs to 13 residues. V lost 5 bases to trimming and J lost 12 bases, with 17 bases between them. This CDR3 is CASSVGLPRSIYF. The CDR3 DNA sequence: TGTGCCAGCAGCGTGGGCCTTCCCCGTAGCATATATTTT.

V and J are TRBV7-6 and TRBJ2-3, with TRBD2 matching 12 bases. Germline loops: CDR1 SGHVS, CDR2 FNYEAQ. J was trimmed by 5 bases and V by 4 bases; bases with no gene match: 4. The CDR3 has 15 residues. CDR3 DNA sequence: TGTGCCAGCAGCTCTAGCGGGGGGGCGGGAGATACGCAGTATTTT. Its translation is CASSSSGGAGDTQYF.

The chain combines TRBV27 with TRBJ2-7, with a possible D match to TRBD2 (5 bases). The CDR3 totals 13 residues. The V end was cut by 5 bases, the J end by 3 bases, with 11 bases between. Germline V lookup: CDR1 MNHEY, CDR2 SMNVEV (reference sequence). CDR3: CASSGHGNYEQYF. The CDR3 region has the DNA TGTGCCAGCAGTGGTCACGGGAACTACGAGCAGTACTTC.

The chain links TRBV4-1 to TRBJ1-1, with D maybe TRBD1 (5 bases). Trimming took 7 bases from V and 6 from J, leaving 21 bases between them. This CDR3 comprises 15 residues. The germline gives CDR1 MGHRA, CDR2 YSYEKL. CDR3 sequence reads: CASTRLSSRASEAFF. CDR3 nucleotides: TGCGCCAGCACCCGATTGAGTTCCAGGGCTTCTGAAGCTTTCTTT.

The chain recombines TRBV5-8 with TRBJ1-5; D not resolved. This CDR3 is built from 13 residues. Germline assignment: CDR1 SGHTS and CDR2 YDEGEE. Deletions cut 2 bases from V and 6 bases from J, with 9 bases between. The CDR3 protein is CASSLSGFQPQHF. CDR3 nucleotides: TGTGCCAGCAGCTTAAGCGGGTTTCAGCCCCAGCATTTT. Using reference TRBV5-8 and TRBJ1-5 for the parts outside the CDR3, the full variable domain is EAGVTQSPTHLIKTRGQQATLRCSPISGHTSVYWYQQALGLGLQFLLWYDEGEERNRGNFPPRFSGRQFPNYSSELNVNALELEDSALYLCASSLSGFQPQHFGDGTRLSIL.

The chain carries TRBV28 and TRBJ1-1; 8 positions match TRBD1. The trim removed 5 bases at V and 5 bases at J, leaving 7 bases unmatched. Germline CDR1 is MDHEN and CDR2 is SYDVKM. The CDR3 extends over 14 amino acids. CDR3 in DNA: TGTGCCAGCAGTCCTAGGGACAGGATAACTGAAGCTTTCTTT. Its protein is CASSPRDRITEAFF.

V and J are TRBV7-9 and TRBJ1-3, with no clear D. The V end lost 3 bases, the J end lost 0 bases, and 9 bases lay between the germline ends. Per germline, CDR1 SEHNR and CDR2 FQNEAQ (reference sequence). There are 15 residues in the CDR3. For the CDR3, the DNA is TGTGCCAGCAGCTTTCCGGGAGACTCTGGAAACACCATATATTTT. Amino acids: CASSFPGDSGNTIYF. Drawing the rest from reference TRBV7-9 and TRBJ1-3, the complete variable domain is DTGVSQNPRHKITKRGQNVTFRCDPISEHNRLYWYRQTLGQGPEFLTYFQNEAQLEKSRLLSDRFSAERPKGSFSTLEIQRTEQGDSAMYLCASSFPGDSGNTIYFGEGSWLTVV.

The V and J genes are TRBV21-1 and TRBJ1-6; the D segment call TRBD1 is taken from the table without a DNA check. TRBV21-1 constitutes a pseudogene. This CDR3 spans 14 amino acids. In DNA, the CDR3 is TGTGCCAGCAGCATACACAGGTTCAATTCACCCCTCCACTTT. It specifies CASSIHRFNSPLHF.

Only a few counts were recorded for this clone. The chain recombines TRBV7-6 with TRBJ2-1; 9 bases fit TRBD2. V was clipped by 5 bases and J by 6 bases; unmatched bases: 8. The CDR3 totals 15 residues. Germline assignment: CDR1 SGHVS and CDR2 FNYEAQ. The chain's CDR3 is CASSDDAGGGNEQFF. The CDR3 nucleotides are TGTGCCAGCAGCGACGACGCGGGGGGGGGCAATGAGCAGTTCTTC. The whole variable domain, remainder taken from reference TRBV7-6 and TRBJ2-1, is GAGVSQSPRYKVTKRGQDVALRCDPISGHVSLYWYRQALGQGPEFLTYFNYEAQQDKSGLPNDRFSAERPEGSISTLTIQRTEQRDSAMYRCASSDDAGGGNEQFFGPGTRLTVL.

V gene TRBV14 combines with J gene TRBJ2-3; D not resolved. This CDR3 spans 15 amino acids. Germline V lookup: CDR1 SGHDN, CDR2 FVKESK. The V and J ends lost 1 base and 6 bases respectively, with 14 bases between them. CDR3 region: CASSQVTPPWDTQYF. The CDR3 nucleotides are TGTGCCAGCAGCCAAGTTACTCCCCCATGGGATACGCAGTATTTT. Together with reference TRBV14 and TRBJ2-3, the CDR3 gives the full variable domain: EAGVTQFPSHSVIEKGQTVTLRCDPISGHDNLYWYRRVMGKEIKFLLHFVKESKQDESGMPNNRFLAERTGGTYSTLKVQPAELEDSGVYFCASSQVTPPWDTQYFGPGTRLTVL.

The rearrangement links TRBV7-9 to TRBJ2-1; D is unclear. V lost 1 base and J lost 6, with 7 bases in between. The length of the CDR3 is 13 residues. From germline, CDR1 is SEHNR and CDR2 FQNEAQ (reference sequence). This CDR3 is CASSLVYVNEQFF. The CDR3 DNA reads TGTGCCAGCAGCTTAGTGTATGTCAATGAGCAGTTCTTC.

The CDR3 protein is CASSRLGRVGYTF. CDR3 DNA: TGTGCCAGCAGCCGACTGGGGAGGGTCGGCTACACCTTC. The V and J genes are TRBV5-5 and TRBJ1-2; no clear D gene. Germline CDR1 and CDR2: SGHKS and YYEKEE (reference sequence). CDR3 length equals 13 residues. The V end lost 4 bases, the J end lost 8 bases, and 15 bases lay between the germline ends.

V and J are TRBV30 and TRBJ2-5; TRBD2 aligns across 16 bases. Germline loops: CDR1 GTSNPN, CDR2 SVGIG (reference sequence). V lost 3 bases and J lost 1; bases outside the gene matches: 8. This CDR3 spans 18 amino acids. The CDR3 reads CAWSGGTSGGAVQETQYF. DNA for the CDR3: TGTGCCTGGAGCGGTGGGACTAGCGGGGGGGCGGTCCAAGAGACCCAGTACTTC.

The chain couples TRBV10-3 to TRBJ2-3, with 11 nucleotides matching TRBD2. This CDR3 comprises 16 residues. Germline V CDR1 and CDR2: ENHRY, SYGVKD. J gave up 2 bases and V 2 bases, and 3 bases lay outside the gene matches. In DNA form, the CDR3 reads TGTGCCATCAGTGAGAGACTAGCGGGGACCACAGATACGCAGTATTTT. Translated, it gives CAISERLAGTTDTQYF.

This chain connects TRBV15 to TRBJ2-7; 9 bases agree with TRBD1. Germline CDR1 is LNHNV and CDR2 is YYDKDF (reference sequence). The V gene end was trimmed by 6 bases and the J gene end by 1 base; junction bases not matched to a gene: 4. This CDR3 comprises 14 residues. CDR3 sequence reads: CATRPGTGSYEQYF. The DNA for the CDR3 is TGTGCCACCAGACCTGGGACAGGGTCCTACGAGCAGTACTTC.

CDR3 sequence reads: CASTGYFEAFF. DNA for the CDR3: TGTGCCAGTACAGGTTATTTTGAAGCTTTCTTT. The V gene is TRBV7-2, the J gene TRBJ1-1; weak D call: TRBD1 (5 bases). Per the germline V gene, CDR1 is SGHTA and CDR2 is FQGNSA. CDR3 length: 11 residues. Trimming took 9 bases from V and 7 from J, leaving 12 bases between them.

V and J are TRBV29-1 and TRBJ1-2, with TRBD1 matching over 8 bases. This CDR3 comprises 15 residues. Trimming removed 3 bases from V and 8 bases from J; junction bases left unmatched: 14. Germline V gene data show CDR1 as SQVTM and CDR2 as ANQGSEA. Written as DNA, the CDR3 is TGCAGCGTTGAGATGTCAGGGGGCCTACATAGGGGCTACACCTTC. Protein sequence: CSVEMSGGLHRGYTF. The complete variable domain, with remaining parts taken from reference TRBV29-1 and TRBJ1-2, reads SAVISQKPSRDICQRGTSLTIQCQVDSQVTMMFWYRQQPGQSLTLIATANQGSEATYESGFVIDKFPISRPNLTFSTLTVSNMSPEDSSIYLCSVEMSGGLHRGYTFGSGTRLTVV.